The rows below give T cell receptor beta chains drawn from one sample of a study of blood T cell repertoires in COVID-19. Method: immunoSEQ multiplex PCR; TCRdb's copy keeps in-frame clones and lacks some. This sample yields around 300,000 clones, of which 80% to 90% are seen a single time; about 5.4% belongs to the top ten. The material sequenced was PBMCs or T cells enriched from blood (not recorded which). All receptors come from a woman between 25 and 40 years old who had recovered from COVID-19. Each CDR3 is given with its conserved first and last residue. A D gene is named only where the DNA matches it firmly. Clone size is given for some rows only: seen once, a few or many times, or a class if the clone is expanded.

TRBV29-1	NA	TRBJ2-7	NA	TGCAGCGTTACGTCTGGGGGCCCCTACGAGCAGTACTTC	CSVTSGGPYEQYF
TRBV5-4	once	TRBJ2-7	NA	TGTGCCAGCAGTTTCCAGGGGGAGGAGAACGAGCAGTACTTC	CASSFQGEENEQYF
TRBV20-1	NA	TRBJ2-1	TRBD2	TGCAGTGCTAGTCCCGCCGGACTAGCGGGCTCCTACAATGAGCAGTTCTTC	CSASPAGLAGSYNEQFF
TRBV18	few	TRBJ2-2	TRBD1	TGTGCCAGCTCTCTATATGGGACAGGAAACACCGGGGAGCTGTTTTTT	CASSLYGTGNTGELFF
TRBV28	NA	TRBJ2-5	TRBD1	TGTGCCAGCAGTTACCCGGGACAGCAACGCGAGACCCAGTACTTC	CASSYPGQQRETQYF
TRBV5-1	NA	TRBJ2-3	TRBD2	TGCGCCAGCAGCTTGGTCTTCCAGCGGGGGCACACAGATACGCAGTATTTT	CASSLVFQRGHTDTQYF
TRBV6-5	NA	TRBJ1-1	NA	TGTGCCAGCAGACCCTATACAGGGAACACTGAAGCTTTCTTT	CASRPYTGNTEAFF
TRBV19	once	TRBJ1-2	NA	TGTGCCAGTAGTATAGATCAGGGCCACCCCTATGGCTACACCTTC	CASSIDQGHPYGYTF
TRBV5-1	NA	TRBJ1-4	TRBD1	TGCGCCAGCAGCTCTGACGGACAGGGGGATCCTAATGAAAAACTGTTTTTT	CASSSDGQGDPNEKLFF
TRBV18	NA	TRBJ1-1	TRBD1	TGTGCCAGCCCCTCGGGACAGGGGATGAACACTGAAGCTTTCTTT	CASPSGQGMNTEAFF
TRBV5-4	NA	TRBJ1-4	TRBD1	TGTGCCAGCAGCTTGGAGACAGGGTCGGATGAAAAACTGTTTTTT	CASSLETGSDEKLFF
TRBV25-1	NA	TRBJ1-1	NA	TGTGCCAGCAGCCTCAGGGGCCGAAACACTGAAGCTTTCTTT	CASSLRGRNTEAFF
TRBV9	NA	TRBJ1-1	TRBD1	TGTGCCAGCAGCCTCACAGGGGCCACTGAAGCTTTCTTT	CASSLTGATEAFF
TRBV4-1	NA	TRBJ1-4	NA	TGCGCCAGCAGCCAAGAAATGGGGGCATTATTACGAAAACTGTTTTTT	CASSQEMGALLRKLFF
TRBV10-3	NA	TRBJ2-5	TRBD2	TGTGCCATCAACTCGGGGGGGGTGGAGACCCAGTACTTC	CAINSGGVETQYF
TRBV5-6	NA	TRBJ2-7	TRBD1	TGTGCCAGCAGGTCGCCGGGACAGAGGGGGTGGGAGCAGTACTTC	CASRSPGQRGWEQYF
TRBV3-1/TRBV3-2	few	TRBJ1-2	NA	TGTGCCAGCAGCCCAGGGGAGGGGGGCTATGGCTACACCTTC	CASSPGEGGYGYTF